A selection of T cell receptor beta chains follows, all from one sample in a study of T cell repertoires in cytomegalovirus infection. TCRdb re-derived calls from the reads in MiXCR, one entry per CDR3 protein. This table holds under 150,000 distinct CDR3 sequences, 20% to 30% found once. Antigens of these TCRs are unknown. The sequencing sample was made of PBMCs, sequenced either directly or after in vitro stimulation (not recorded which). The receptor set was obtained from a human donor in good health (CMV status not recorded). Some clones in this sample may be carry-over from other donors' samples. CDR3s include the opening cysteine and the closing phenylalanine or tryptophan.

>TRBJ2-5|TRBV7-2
CASSSLPGQGETQYF
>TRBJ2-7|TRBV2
CASSPIYSTGTPYEQYF
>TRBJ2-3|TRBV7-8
CASSTRGSGRAPGDTQYF
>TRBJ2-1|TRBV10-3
CAISERPGLAGGDNEQFF
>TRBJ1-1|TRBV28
CASRTGGGMNTEAYF
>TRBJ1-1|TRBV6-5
CASSSSGHSNTEAFF
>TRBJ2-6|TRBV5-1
CASSFEGANVLTF
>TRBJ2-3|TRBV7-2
CASSLGLGRGPDTQYF
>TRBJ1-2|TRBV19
CASSANYRGRSYGYTF
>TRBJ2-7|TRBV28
CASSGQGGTDYEQYF
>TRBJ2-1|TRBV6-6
CASTYGPGQGDNEQFF
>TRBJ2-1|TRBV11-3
CASSLGEARGAAYYNEQFF
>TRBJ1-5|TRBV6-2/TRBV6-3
CATQTGDSNQPQHF
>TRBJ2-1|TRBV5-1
CASSMGGERLNNEQFF
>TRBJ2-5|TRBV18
CASSPNEQETQYF
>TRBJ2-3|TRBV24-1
CATRSHARGRADTQYF
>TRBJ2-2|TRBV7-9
CASSLRRLAGGYTGELFF
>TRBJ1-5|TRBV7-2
CASSLDLNTQPQHF
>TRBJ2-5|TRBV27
CASSLLSQETQYF
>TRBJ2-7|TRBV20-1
CSAREEVWGQTYEQYF
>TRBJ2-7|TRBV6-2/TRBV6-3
CASSYSIGLAGVEQYF
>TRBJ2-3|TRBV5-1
CASSLTSGPTDTQYF
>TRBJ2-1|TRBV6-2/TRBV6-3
CASADRASYNEQFF
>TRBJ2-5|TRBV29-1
CSVALGAGPETQYF
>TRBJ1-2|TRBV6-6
CASSSPYTF
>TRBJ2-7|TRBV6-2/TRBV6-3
CASSYRVGLGEGTYEQYF
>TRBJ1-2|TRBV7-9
CASSLAGSTYGYTF
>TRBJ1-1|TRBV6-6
CASRPVEGRNTEAFF
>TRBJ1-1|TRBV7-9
CASGELNTEAFF